What follows are 8 T cell receptor beta chains derived from one specimen sequenced in a study of monozygotic twins with inflammatory bowel disease. TCRdb re-called the 5' RACE reads, yielding one record per CDR3 amino acid sequence without DNA. The sample shows 400,000 to 500,000 distinct CDR3 sequences, and approximately 2.3% sits with its ten largest clones. The sequenced material came from blood. All receptors derive from a human donor with ulcerative colitis or Crohn's disease, or a healthy co-twin of an affected twin (not recorded which).

CDR3 sequence reads: CASSHWSNNEQFF. V and J are TRBV14 and TRBJ2-1. The CDR3 contains 13 residues. Germline assignment: CDR1 SGHDN and CDR2 FVKESK.

The rearrangement uses TRBV9 and TRBJ1-4; the TCRdb D gene call, TRBD1, has no DNA to confirm it. This CDR3 has 15 residues. The V gene's germline CDR1 is SGDLS and CDR2 YYNGEE. CDR3: CASSVGGGLNEKLFF.

The chain is built from TRBV6-1 and TRBJ2-3; the D gene TCRdb calls, TRBD1, cannot be checked with no DNA. The germline gives CDR1 MNHNS, CDR2 SASEGT. The CDR3 sequence is 17 residues long. This CDR3 is CASSALGQGPDGDTQYF.

This chain links TRBV6-1 with TRBJ2-7; TCRdb's assignment of TRBD1 cannot be checked, as there is no DNA. Germline lookup yields CDR1 MNHNS and CDR2 SASEGT. This CDR3 is built from 12 residues. CDR3 protein: CASSEAAGASFF.

The chain is built from TRBV7-6 and TRBJ2-1. Germline CDR1 SGHVS, CDR2 FNYEAQ. CDR3 length: 16 residues. CDR3 residues: CASSPYIPKTYNEQFF.

CDR3 sequence: CASSPRGGLSSGNTIYF. The chain carries TRBV7-9 and TRBJ1-3; the D call from TCRdb, TRBD1, cannot be confirmed without DNA. The germline V gene has CDR1 SEHNR and CDR2 FQNEAQ (reference sequence). The CDR3 length is 17 residues.

This sequence joins TRBV5-1 and TRBJ2-5; no DNA is available, so the TRBD2 call from TCRdb remains unchecked. CDR3 length: 18 residues. Germline-derived CDR1 and CDR2 are SGHRS and YFSETQ. The CDR3 loop reads CASSQREGPLRGQETQYF.

This sequence joins TRBV12-3 or TRBV12-4 and TRBJ1-5. The CDR3 runs to 16 residues. The CDR3 protein is CASSLGGRQGNQPQHF.